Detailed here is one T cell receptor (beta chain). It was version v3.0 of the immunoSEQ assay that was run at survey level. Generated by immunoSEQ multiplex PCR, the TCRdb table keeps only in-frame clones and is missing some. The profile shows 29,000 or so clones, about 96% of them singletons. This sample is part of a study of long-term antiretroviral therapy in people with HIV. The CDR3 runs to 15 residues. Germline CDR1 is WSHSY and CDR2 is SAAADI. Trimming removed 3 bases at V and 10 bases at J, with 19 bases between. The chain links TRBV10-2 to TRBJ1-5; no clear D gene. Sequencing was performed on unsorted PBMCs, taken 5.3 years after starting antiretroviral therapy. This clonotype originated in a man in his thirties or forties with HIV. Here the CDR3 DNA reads TGCGCCAGCAGTGAAAGTGGGCGGGTAATTAGACCCCAGCATTTT. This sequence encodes CASSESGRVIRPQHF.